The source of this TCR beta chain is a study of OX40 agonist ivuxolimab in advanced cancers. Libraries were prepared by immunoSEQ multiplex PCR; TCRdb keeps only in-frame clonotypes and omits some of them. Of 55,000 to 70,000 clones detected, 75% to 85% appear once; the ten largest clones hold approximately 1.2%. Study results and caveats: The study observed clonal expansion of CD4+ and CD8+ blood T cells by week 6 at 0.1 to 3.0 mg/kg.

Comments on this clone: The antigen is unknown.

This clonotype was sampled from an adult with an advanced solid tumor such as melanoma, head and neck, liver or kidney cancer. The starting material was CD4+ or CD8+ T cells sorted from blood, obtained in a trial of the OX40 agonist ivuxolimab.

The CDR3 is CAWSHFSGRQGNYNSPLHF. The CDR3 coding sequence is TGTGCCTGGAGTCATTTCTCGGGCCGACAGGGGAATTATAATTCACCCCTCCACTTT. The chain combines TRBV30 with TRBJ1-6, with 8 positions matching TRBD1. The CDR3 runs to 19 residues. Germline CDR1 GTSNPN, CDR2 SVGIG (reference sequence). V was clipped by 2 bases and J by 4 bases; unmatched bases: 16.